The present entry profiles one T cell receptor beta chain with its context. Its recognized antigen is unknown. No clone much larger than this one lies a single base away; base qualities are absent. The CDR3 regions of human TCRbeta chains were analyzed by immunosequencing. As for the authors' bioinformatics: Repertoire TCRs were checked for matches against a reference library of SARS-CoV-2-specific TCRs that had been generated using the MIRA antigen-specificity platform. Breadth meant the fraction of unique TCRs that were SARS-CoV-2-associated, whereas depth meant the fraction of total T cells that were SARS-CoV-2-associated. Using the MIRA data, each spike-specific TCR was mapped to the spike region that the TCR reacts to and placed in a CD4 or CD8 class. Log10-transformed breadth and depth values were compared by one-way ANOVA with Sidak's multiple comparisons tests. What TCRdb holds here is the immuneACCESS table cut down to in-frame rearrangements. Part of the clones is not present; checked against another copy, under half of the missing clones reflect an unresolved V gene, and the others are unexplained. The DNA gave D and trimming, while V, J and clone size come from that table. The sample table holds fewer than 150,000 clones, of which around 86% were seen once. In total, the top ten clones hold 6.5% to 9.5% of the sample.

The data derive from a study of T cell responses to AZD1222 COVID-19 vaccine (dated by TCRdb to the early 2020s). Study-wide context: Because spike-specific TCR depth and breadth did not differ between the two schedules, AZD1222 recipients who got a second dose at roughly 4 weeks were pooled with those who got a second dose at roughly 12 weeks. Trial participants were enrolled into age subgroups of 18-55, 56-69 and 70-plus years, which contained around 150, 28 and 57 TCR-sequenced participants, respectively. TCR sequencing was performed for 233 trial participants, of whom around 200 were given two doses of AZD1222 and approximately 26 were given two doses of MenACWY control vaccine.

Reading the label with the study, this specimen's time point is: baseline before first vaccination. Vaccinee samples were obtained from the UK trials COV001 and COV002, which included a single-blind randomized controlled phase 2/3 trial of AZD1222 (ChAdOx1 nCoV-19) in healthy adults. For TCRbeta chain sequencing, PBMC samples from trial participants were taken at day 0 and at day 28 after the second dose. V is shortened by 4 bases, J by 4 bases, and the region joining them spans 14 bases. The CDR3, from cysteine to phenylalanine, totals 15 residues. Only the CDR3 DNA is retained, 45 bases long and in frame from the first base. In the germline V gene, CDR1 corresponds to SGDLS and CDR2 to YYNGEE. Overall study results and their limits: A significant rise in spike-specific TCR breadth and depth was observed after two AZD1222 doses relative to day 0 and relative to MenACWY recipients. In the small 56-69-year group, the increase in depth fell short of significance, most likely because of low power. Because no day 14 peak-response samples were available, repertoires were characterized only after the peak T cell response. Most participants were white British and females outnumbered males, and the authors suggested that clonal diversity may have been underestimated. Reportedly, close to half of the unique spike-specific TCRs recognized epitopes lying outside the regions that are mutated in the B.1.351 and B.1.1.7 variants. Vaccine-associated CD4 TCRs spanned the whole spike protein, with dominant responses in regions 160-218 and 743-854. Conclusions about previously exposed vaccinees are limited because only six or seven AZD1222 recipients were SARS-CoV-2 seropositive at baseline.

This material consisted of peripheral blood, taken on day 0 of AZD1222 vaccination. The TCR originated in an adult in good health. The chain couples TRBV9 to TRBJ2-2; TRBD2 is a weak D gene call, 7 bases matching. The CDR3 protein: CASSPRGQSTGELFF. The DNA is TGTGCCAGCAGCCCGCGGGGGCAGTCCACCGGGGAGCTGTTTTTT.